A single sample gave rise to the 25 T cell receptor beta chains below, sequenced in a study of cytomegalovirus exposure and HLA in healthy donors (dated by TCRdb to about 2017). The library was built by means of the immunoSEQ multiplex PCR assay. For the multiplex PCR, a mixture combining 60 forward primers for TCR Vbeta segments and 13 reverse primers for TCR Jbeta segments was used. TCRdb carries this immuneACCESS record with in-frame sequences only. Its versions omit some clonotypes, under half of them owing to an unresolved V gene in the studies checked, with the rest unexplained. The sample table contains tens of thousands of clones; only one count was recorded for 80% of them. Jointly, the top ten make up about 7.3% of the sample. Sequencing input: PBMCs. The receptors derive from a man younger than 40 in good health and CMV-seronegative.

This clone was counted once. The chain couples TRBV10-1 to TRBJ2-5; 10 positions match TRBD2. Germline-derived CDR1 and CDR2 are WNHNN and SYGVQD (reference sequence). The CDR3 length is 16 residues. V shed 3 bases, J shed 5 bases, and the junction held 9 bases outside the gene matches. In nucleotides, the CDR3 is TGCGCCAGCAGTGATGGCCTAGCGGGGGCCTGGGAGACCCAGTACTTC. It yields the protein CASSDGLAGAWETQYF.

Here the CDR3 DNA reads TGCAGTGCTAGTCCGGGTGGGGGGATCGTC. Its protein is CSASPGGGIV. The chain is built from TRBV20-1 and TRBJ2-7; weak D call: TRBD2 (6 bases). The CDR3 extends over 10 amino acids. The germline CDR1 and CDR2 sequences are DFQATT and SNEGSKA (reference sequence).

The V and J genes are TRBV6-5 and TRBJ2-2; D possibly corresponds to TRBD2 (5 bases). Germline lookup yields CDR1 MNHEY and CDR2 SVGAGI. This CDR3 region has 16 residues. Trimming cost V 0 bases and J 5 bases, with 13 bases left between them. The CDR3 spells CASSYSDYRGTGELFF. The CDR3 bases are TGTGCCAGCAGTTACTCCGACTACCGAGGGACCGGGGAGCTGTTTTTT.

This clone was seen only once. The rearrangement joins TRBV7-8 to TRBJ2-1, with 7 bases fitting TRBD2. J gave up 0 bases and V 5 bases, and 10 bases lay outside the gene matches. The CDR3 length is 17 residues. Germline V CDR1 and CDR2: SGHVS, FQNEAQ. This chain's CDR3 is CASSPPSGQSSYNEQFF. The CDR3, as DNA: TGTGCCAGCAGCCCTCCTAGCGGTCAGAGCTCCTACAATGAGCAGTTCTTC.

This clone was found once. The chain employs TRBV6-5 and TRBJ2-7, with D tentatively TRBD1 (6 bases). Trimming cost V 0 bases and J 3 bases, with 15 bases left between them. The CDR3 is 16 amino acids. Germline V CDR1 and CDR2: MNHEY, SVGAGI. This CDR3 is CASSYSVVRGFYEQYF. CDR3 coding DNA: TGTGCCAGCAGTTACTCGGTCGTGAGGGGGTTCTACGAGCAGTACTTC.

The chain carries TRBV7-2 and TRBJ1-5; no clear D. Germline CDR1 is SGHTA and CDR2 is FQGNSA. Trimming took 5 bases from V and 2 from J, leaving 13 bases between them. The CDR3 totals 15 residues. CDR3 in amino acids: CASSPVGVGNQPQHF. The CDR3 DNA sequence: TGTGCCAGCAGCCCCGTCGGGGTGGGCAATCAGCCCCAGCATTTT.

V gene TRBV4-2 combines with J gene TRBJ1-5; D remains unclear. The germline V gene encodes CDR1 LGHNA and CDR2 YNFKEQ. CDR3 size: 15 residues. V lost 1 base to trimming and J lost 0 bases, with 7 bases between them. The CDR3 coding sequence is TGTGCCAGCAGCCAAGCCCTTAATAGCAATCAGCCCCAGCATTTT. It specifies CASSQALNSNQPQHF.

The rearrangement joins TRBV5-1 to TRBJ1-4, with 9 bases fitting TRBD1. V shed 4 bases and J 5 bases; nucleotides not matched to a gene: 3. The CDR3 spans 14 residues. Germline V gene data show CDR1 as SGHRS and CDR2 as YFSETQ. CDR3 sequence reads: CASSTGTGNEKLFF. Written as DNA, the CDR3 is TGCGCCAGCAGCACCGGGACAGGGAATGAAAAACTGTTTTTT.

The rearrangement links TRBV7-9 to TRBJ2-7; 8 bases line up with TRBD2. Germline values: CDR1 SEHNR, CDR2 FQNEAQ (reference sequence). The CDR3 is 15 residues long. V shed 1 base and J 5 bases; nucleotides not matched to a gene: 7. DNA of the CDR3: TGTGCCAGCAGCTTAGATCAGCGGGAGATCCACGAGCAGTACTTC. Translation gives CASSLDQREIHEQYF. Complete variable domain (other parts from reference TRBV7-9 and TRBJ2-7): DTGVSQNPRHKITKRGQNVTFRCDPISEHNRLYWYRQTLGQGPEFLTYFQNEAQLEKSRLLSDRFSAERPKGSFSTLEIQRTEQGDSAMYLCASSLDQREIHEQYFGPGTRLTVT.

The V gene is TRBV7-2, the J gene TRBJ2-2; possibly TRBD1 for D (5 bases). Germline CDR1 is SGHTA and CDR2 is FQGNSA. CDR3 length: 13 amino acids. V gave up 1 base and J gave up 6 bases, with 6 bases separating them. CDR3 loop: CASSLVQAGELFF. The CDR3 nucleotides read TGTGCCAGCAGCTTAGTACAGGCCGGGGAGCTGTTTTTT.

The DNA of the CDR3 is TGTGCCATCAGGGACAGGATGACTAACTATGGCTACACCTTC. Translation gives CAIRDRMTNYGYTF. The chain has TRBV10-3 and TRBJ1-2; 7 bases map to TRBD1. Germline V lookup: CDR1 ENHRY, CDR2 SYGVKD. J was trimmed by 0 bases and V by 6 bases; bases with no gene match: 4. This CDR3 region has 14 residues.

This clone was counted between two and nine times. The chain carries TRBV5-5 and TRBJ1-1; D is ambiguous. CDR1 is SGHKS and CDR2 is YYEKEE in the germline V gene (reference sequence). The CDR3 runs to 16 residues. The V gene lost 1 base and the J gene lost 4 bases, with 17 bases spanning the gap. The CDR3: CASSLFGRTRGTEAFF. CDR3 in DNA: TGTGCCAGCAGCTTGTTTGGGCGGACCCGGGGCACTGAAGCTTTCTTT.

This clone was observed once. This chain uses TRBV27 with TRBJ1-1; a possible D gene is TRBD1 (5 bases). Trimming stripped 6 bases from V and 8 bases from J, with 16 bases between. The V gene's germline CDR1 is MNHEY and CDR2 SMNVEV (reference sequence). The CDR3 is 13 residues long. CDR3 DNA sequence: TGTGCCAGCAGCCGACCAGGGAAATCCGAAGCTTTCTTT. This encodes CASSRPGKSEAFF.

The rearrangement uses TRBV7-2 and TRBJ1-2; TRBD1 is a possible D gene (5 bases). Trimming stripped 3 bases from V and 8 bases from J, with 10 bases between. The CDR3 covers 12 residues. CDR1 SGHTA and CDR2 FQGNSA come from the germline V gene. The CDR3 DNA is TGTGCCAGCAGCTTTCTAGGGGTCGGCTACACCTTC. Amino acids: CASSFLGVGYTF.

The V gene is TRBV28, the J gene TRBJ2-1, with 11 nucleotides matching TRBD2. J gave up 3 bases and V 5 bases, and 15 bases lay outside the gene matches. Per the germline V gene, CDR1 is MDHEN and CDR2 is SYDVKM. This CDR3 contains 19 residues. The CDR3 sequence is CASSPGQGLLAGVYNEQFF. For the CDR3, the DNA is TGTGCCAGCAGTCCGGGACAGGGACTACTAGCGGGGGTCTACAATGAGCAGTTCTTC.

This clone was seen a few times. In nucleotides, the CDR3 is TGTGCCAGCAGCCAAGACAGGGGGGCGGGCGAGCAGTACTTC. Its translation: CASSQDRGAGEQYF. The chain joins TRBV4-2 to TRBJ2-7; TRBD1 might be the D (7 bases). The CDR3 is made up of 14 amino acids. Germline values: CDR1 LGHNA, CDR2 YNFKEQ. V dropped 0 bases and J dropped 6 bases, with 12 bases sitting between them.

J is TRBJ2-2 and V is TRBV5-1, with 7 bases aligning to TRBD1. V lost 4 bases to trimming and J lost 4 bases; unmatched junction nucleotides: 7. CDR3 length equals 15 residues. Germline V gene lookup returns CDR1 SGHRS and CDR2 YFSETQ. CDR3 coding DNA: TGCGCCAGCAGCCCCGGCGACAGGGTCACCGGGGAGCTGTTTTTT. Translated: CASSPGDRVTGELFF.

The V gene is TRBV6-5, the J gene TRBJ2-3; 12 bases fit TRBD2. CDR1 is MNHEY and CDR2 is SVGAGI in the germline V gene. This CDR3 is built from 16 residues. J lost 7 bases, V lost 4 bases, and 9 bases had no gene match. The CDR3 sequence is CASSLPLAGGPNTQYF. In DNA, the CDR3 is TGTGCCAGCAGTTTGCCTCTAGCGGGAGGGCCTAATACGCAGTATTTT.

The CDR3 region is CASSPPLYRGRGGETQYF. CDR3 in DNA: TGTGCCAGCAGCCCACCGCTCTACAGGGGGCGAGGAGGAGAGACCCAGTACTTC. V gene TRBV7-9 combines with J gene TRBJ2-5; 9 nucleotides agree with TRBD1. Looked up from germline, CDR1 is SEHNR and CDR2 is FQNEAQ (reference sequence). Losses at the gene ends were 5 bases for V and 4 bases for J; bases not matched to a gene: 17. CDR3 length: 18 residues.

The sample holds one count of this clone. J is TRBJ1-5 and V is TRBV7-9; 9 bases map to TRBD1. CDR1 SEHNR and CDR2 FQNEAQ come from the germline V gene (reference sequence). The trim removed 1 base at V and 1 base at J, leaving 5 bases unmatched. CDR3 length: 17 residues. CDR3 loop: CASSLGTGGGSNQPQHF. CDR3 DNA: TGTGCCAGCAGCTTAGGCACAGGGGGCGGCAGCAATCAGCCCCAGCATTTT.

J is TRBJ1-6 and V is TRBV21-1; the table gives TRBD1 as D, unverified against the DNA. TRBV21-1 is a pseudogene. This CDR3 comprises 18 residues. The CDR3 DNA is TGTGCCAGCAGATATGGGGTACCGGGCAGGGTGGATTGGTCACCCCTCCACTTT. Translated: CASRYGVPGRVDWSPLHF.

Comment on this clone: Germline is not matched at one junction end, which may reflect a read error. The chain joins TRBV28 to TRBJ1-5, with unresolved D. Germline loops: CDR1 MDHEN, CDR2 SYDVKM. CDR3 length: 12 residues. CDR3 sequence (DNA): TGTGCCAGCAGTCTACTTACGCCGCCCCAGCGTTTT. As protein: CASSLLTPPQRF.

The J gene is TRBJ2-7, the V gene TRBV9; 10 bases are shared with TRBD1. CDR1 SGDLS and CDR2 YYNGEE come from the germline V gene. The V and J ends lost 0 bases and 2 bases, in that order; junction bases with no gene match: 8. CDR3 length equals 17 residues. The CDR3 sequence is CASSVGVGQGKPYEQYF. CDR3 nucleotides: TGTGCCAGCAGCGTAGGTGTGGGACAGGGGAAACCCTACGAGCAGTACTTC. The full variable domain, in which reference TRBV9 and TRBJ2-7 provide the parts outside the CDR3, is DSGVTQTPKHLITATGQRVTLRCSPRSGDLSVYWYQQSLDQGLQFLIQYYNGEERAKGNILERFSAQQFPDLHSELNLSSLELGDSALYFCASSVGVGQGKPYEQYFGPGTRLTVT.

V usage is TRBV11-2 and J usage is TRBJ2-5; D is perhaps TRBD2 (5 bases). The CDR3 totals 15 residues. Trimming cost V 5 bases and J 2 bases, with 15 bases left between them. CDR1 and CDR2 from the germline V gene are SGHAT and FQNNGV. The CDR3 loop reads CASSRKVGSQETQYF. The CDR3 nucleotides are TGTGCCAGCAGCCGTAAAGTAGGGAGTCAAGAGACCCAGTACTTC.

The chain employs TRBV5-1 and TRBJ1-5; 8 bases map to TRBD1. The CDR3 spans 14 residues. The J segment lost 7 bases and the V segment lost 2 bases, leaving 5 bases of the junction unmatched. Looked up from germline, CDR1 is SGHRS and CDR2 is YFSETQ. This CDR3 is CASSFTGGGQPQHF. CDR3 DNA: TGCGCCAGCAGCTTTACAGGGGGTGGACAGCCCCAGCATTTT.